This is a list of T cell receptor beta chains from one sample in a study of blood T cell repertoires in COVID-19. TCRdb's copy holds only in-frame clones and misses some; the assay was immunoSEQ multiplex PCR. The sample shows 150,000 to 200,000 clones, roughly 84% of them seen only once. The sequencing input was PBMCs or T cells enriched from blood (not recorded which). These TCRs come from a woman aged 45-60 years who had recovered from COVID-19. Each CDR3 is given with its conserved first and last residue. The D gene is left open where the match is weak. Only part of the rows carry a size: once, few, many, or a class if the clone is expanded.

>TRBD1|TRBV4-1|NA|TRBJ1-4
CASSQGGQGIGANEKLFF
TGCGCCAGCAGCCAAGGGGGACAGGGGATTGGGGCTAATGAAAAACTGTTTTTT
>TRBD1|TRBV6-1|once|TRBJ1-1
CASSDGTGRKNTEAFF
TGTGCCAGCAGTGACGGGACAGGGCGAAAGAACACTGAAGCTTTCTTT
>NA|TRBV5-1|NA|TRBJ2-3
CASRDSGDTQYF
TGCGCCAGTAGGGACTCTGGAGATACGCAGTATTTT
>NA|TRBV11-3|NA|TRBJ1-1
CASRRTVTTEAFF
TGTGCCAGCAGACGGACAGTTACGACTGAAGCTTTCTTT
>NA|TRBV19|once|TRBJ1-2
CASRLPGEANYGYTF
TGTGCCAGTAGATTACCGGGGGAAGCTAACTATGGCTACACCTTC
>NA|TRBV6-2/TRBV6-3|NA|TRBJ1-5
CASSLLGGANQPQHF
TGTGCCAGCAGTCTCTTGGGGGGGGCCAATCAGCCCCAGCATTTT
>NA|TRBV7-2|NA|TRBJ2-1
CASSSRGTGSRGRGEQFF
TGTGCCAGCAGCTCTAGGGGGACCGGTTCGAGGGGCCGCGGTGAGCAGTTCTTC
>TRBD2|TRBV11-2|NA|TRBJ2-7
CASSASGRASYEQYF
TGTGCCAGCAGTGCTAGCGGGAGGGCCTCCTACGAGCAGTACTTC
>NA|TRBV11-2|once|TRBJ1-2
CASSLRGGASGYTF
TGTGCCAGCAGCCTCCGGGGGGGGGCGAGTGGCTACACCTTC
>NA|TRBV29-1|NA|TRBJ1-1
CSVSGGYSEAFF
TGCAGCGTTTCCGGGGGTTATTCTGAAGCTTTCTTT
>NA|TRBV29-1|NA|TRBJ1-1
CSVERGGTEAFF
TGCAGCGTTGAAAGGGGGGGCACTGAAGCTTTCTTT
>NA|TRBV6-4|NA|TRBJ2-5
CASRGAWGSSPQETQYF
TGTGCCAGCAGGGGGGCCTGGGGGTCTTCGCCCCAAGAGACCCAGTACTTC
>TRBD2|TRBV14|NA|TRBJ2-3
CASSQASGTDTQYF
TGTGCCAGCAGCCAAGCTAGCGGGACAGATACGCAGTATTTT
>TRBD1|TRBV19|NA|TRBJ2-1
CASRDRLGSSYNEQFF
TGTGCCAGTAGGGACAGGTTAGGGAGCTCCTACAATGAGCAGTTCTTC
>TRBD1|TRBV7-9|NA|TRBJ2-7
CASSLSDRGPVAEQYF
TGTGCCAGCAGCTTAAGCGACAGGGGTCCCGTAGCCGAGCAGTACTTC
>NA|TRBV4-3|NA|TRBJ2-3
CASSPNLQKPSTDTQYF
TGCGCCAGCAGCCCAAACCTCCAGAAACCTAGCACAGATACGCAGTATTTT
>TRBD1|TRBV6-5|NA|TRBJ2-5
CASTEQGVGETQYF
TGTGCCAGCACAGAACAGGGGGTAGGGGAGACCCAGTACTTC
>NA|TRBV27|many|TRBJ2-3
CASSLGLSTDTQYF
TGTGCCAGCAGTTTAGGGCTTAGCACAGATACGCAGTATTTT
>NA|TRBV28|NA|TRBJ1-5
CASSFSQRSNQPQHF
TGTGCCAGCAGTTTTTCACAAAGAAGCAATCAGCCCCAGCATTTT
>NA|TRBV5-1|NA|TRBJ1-1
CASSPDGTSFMNTEAFF
TGCGCCAGCAGCCCCGACGGGACATCGTTCATGAACACTGAAGCTTTCTTT
>TRBD1|TRBV29-1|NA|TRBJ2-7
CSVTGQGPSDEQYF
TGCAGCGTTACCGGACAGGGGCCTTCTGACGAGCAGTACTTC
>TRBD2|TRBV11-2|NA|TRBJ2-3
CASGLSGRTGDTQYF
TGTGCCAGCGGTCTTAGCGGGAGGACTGGAGATACGCAGTATTTT
>TRBD1|TRBV19|NA|TRBJ1-6
CASSITGTGSPLHF
TGTGCCAGTAGTATAACCGGGACAGGATCACCCCTCCACTTT
>TRBD1|TRBV18|once|TRBJ1-5
CASSQGGGNQPQHF
TGTGCCAGCTCACAAGGGGGCGGAAATCAGCCCCAGCATTTT
>TRBD1|TRBV6-5|NA|TRBJ2-1
CASKARGHEQFF
TGTGCCAGCAAGGCCAGGGGGCATGAGCAGTTCTTC
>NA|TRBV4-2|NA|TRBJ1-1
CASSQLPGVTASTEAFF
TGTGCCAGCAGCCAACTCCCGGGGGTCACCGCCTCCACTGAAGCTTTCTTT
>TRBD2|TRBV2|few|TRBJ2-7
CATLGRAGDDEQYF
TGTGCCACCCTAGGTCGAGCGGGAGACGACGAGCAGTACTTC
>NA|TRBV5-4|NA|TRBJ2-7
CASSSLVQGSKQYF
TGTGCCAGCAGCTCCCTCGTTCAGGGGAGCAAGCAGTACTTC
>TRBD2|TRBV27|once|TRBJ2-3
CASSLRAGAVDTQYF
TGTGCCAGCAGTTTACGAGCGGGAGCAGTAGATACGCAGTATTTT
>TRBD1|TRBV28|NA|TRBJ1-6
CATRQGSSYNSPLHF
TGTGCCACCCGACAGGGAAGCTCCTATAATTCACCCCTCCACTTT
>NA|TRBV5-1|NA|TRBJ1-3
CASSIGSGNAGNTIYF
TGCGCCAGCAGCATTGGTTCGGGGAACGCTGGAAACACCATATATTTT
>TRBD2|TRBV28|once|TRBJ2-1
CASSLGLVLSYNEQFF
TGTGCCAGCAGTTTAGGACTAGTCCTCTCCTACAATGAGCAGTTCTTC
>TRBD2|TRBV19|NA|TRBJ2-1
CASSIGGSGGSYNEQFF
TGTGCCAGTAGTATAGGCGGGAGCGGAGGGTCCTACAATGAGCAGTTCTTC
>NA|TRBV9|NA|TRBJ2-6
CASSPRGAATSGANVLTF
TGTGCCAGCAGCCCCCGGGGGGCAGCGACCTCTGGGGCCAACGTCCTGACTTTC
>NA|TRBV19|few|TRBJ2-3
CASSTLLPSTDTQYF
TGTGCCAGTAGTACCCTACTACCTAGCACAGATACGCAGTATTTT
>NA|TRBV6-5|NA|TRBJ1-1
CASSLLGGGNTEAFF
TGTGCCAGCAGTCTCCTTGGAGGTGGCAACACTGAAGCTTTCTTT
>NA|TRBV2|once|TRBJ2-1
CASSETETNSYNEQFF
TGTGCCAGCAGTGAGACGGAGACCAACTCCTACAATGAGCAGTTCTTC
>TRBD1|TRBV28|NA|TRBJ2-7
CASSFRRQGATGRPYEQYF
TGTGCCAGCAGTTTCCGTAGACAGGGGGCAACTGGACGGCCCTACGAGCAGTACTTC
>TRBD1|TRBV9|NA|TRBJ1-2
CASSARDSYLGYTF
TGTGCCAGCAGCGCCCGGGACAGCTATCTTGGCTACACCTTC
>NA|TRBV19|NA|TRBJ1-2
CASSMVGYVGREEVYGYTF
TGTGCCAGTAGTATGGTTGGATATGTGGGCAGGGAGGAGGTCTATGGCTACACCTTC
>NA|TRBV4-1|NA|TRBJ2-5
CASSREQGRETQYF
TGCGCCAGCAGCCGAGAACAGGGACGAGAGACCCAGTACTTC
>NA|TRBV14|NA|TRBJ2-3
CASSRGSTDTQYF
TGTGCCAGCAGCAGAGGGAGCACAGATACGCAGTATTTT
>NA|TRBV2|NA|TRBJ1-2
CASSVGQLNYGYTF
TGTGCCAGCAGTGTCGGACAGCTTAACTATGGCTACACCTTC
>TRBD1|TRBV7-2|NA|TRBJ1-2
CASSLPGQGGYGYTF
TGTGCCAGCAGCTTACCTGGACAGGGAGGCTATGGCTACACCTTC
>NA|TRBV5-1|NA|TRBJ1-2
CASTSRPGNYGYTF
TGCGCCAGCACCTCCCGCCCGGGTAACTATGGCTACACCTTC
>NA|TRBV19|NA|TRBJ1-3
CASSTRGAGNTIYF
TGTGCCAGTAGTACCCGCGGGGCAGGAAACACCATATATTTT
>TRBD1|TRBV2|NA|TRBJ1-2
CASSPDRDYGYTF
TGTGCCAGCAGCCCGGACAGGGACTATGGCTACACCTTC
>TRBD2|TRBV7-2|NA|TRBJ2-2
CASSLQGLAGTGELFF
TGTGCCAGCAGCTTACAGGGACTAGCGGGTACCGGGGAGCTGTTTTTT
>NA|TRBV24-1|once|TRBJ1-2
CATSDPSYGYTF
TGTGCCACCAGTGATCCCAGCTATGGCTACACCTTC
>NA|TRBV12-3/TRBV12-4|few|TRBJ1-4
CASSLRGNEKLFF
TGTGCCAGCAGTTTGCGGGGGAATGAAAAACTGTTTTTT
>NA|TRBV6-5|NA|TRBJ1-2
CASSADRFTYGYTF
TGTGCCAGCAGCGCCGACAGATTCACCTATGGCTACACCTTC
>TRBD1|TRBV11-3|NA|TRBJ2-7
CASSLAGTGTYEQYF
TGTGCCAGCAGCTTGGCCGGGACAGGGACCTACGAGCAGTACTTC
>NA|TRBV6-2/TRBV6-3|NA|TRBJ2-3
CASSNGGQITDTQYF
TGTGCCAGCAGTAACGGGGGACAGATCACAGATACGCAGTATTTT